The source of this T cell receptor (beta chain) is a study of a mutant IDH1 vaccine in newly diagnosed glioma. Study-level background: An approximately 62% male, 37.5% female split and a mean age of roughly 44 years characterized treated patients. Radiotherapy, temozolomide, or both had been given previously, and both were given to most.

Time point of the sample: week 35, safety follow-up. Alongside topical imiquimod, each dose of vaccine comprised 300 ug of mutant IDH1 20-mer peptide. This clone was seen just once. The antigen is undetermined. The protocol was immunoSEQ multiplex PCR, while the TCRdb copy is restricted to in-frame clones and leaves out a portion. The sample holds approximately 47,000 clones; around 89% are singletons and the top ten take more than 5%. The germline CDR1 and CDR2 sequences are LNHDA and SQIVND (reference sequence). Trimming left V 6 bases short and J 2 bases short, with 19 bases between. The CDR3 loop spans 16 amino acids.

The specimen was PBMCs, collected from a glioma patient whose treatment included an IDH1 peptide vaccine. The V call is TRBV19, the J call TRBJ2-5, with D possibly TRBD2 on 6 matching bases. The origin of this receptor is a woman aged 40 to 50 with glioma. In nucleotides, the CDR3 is TGTGCCAGTAGCATGGCGGGATTCGCGGGTCAAGAGACCCAGTACTTC. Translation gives CASSMAGFAGQETQYF.